The T cell receptor (beta chain) under discussion was sequenced for a study of blood T cell repertoires in COVID-19. The wider study: Both acute and convalescent COVID-19 samples were obtained from the United States, Italy and Spain. PBMCs, B-cell-depleted T cells, or T cells provided the cDNA or gDNA that made up the material.

CDR3 size: 15 residues. Trimming took off 2 bases at V and 0 bases at J, with 9 bases between the two ends. CDR1 and CDR2 (germline): SGHNT, YYREEE (reference sequence). As handled by the study authors: Amplification of reference gene primers provided the estimated nucleated cell counts. Profiling relied on immunoSEQ multiplex PCR, and the TCRdb table lists in-frame clones only, not all of them. Clone size and V and J calls were adopted from that table, with D and trimming inferred from the DNA. The sample yields about 160,000 clones, approximately 81% seen once. This TCR came from a human donor with acute or convalescent COVID-19. The donor label of this sample is uncertain. What was sequenced was peripheral blood. The chain joins TRBV5-4 to TRBJ1-5, with D uncertain. The CDR3 DNA follows: TGTGCCAGCAGCTTAGGAGGGTATAGCAATCAGCCCCAGCATTTT. Its translation: CASSLGGYSNQPQHF.